Listed below are T cell receptor beta chains from one sample, sequenced in a study of CD8+CD57+ T cells in acquired aplastic anemia. Each CDR3 protein is one row after TCRdb ran MiXCR on the reads. This sample has about 170,000 distinct CDR3 sequences, with 50% to 75% found just once. The sequencing input was sorted CD4+, CD8+, or CD8+CD57+ T cells (not recorded which) from PBMCs. These TCRs come from a human donor in good health. The conserved cysteine and the conserved F or W are not part of the CDR3 here. Fields, in order: J gene, clone size, V gene, CDR3 protein. Expanded clones get a size class; other rows say once, few or many, or leave the size out.

j_gene: TRBJ2-5
abundance: .
v_gene: TRBV24-1
CDR3aa: ATSFGGLETQY

j_gene: TRBJ2-7
abundance: many
v_gene: TRBV7-9
CDR3aa: ASSFLAGTYEQY

j_gene: TRBJ2-7
abundance: .
v_gene: TRBV6-4
CDR3aa: ASKSRSFYEQY

j_gene: TRBJ2-1
abundance: many
v_gene: TRBV27
CDR3aa: ASSSRSYNEQF

j_gene: TRBJ2-2
abundance: .
v_gene: TRBV5-5
CDR3aa: ASSLRTGKDTGELF

j_gene: TRBJ2-5
abundance: .
v_gene: TRBV15
CDR3aa: ATSRDQAAKQETQY

j_gene: TRBJ2-1
abundance: many
v_gene: TRBV29-1
CDR3aa: SVASGLDSYNEQF

j_gene: TRBJ2-7
abundance: few
v_gene: TRBV19
CDR3aa: ASSPGQGTYEQY

j_gene: TRBJ2-1
abundance: many
v_gene: TRBV20-1
CDR3aa: SARRPRYNEQF

j_gene: TRBJ2-5
abundance: .
v_gene: TRBV2
CDR3aa: ASHSDRLYQETQY

j_gene: TRBJ1-5
abundance: .
v_gene: TRBV24-1
CDR3aa: ATSAAGINQPQH

j_gene: TRBJ2-1
abundance: .
v_gene: TRBV7-9
CDR3aa: ASSLGPGLSGADEQF

j_gene: TRBJ2-1
abundance: many
v_gene: TRBV12-3/TRBV12-4
CDR3aa: ASSSVGVGEQF

j_gene: TRBJ2-1
abundance: .
v_gene: TRBV2
CDR3aa: ASRQAGYNEQF

j_gene: TRBJ2-6
abundance: once
v_gene: TRBV10-3
CDR3aa: AISELGGSGANVLT

j_gene: TRBJ2-7
abundance: .
v_gene: TRBV7-2
CDR3aa: ASSLNRKYEQY

j_gene: TRBJ1-5
abundance: .
v_gene: TRBV19
CDR3aa: ASSRGLYQPQH

j_gene: TRBJ2-1
abundance: many
v_gene: TRBV20-1
CDR3aa: SARDLADLYSYNEQF

j_gene: TRBJ2-7
abundance: many
v_gene: TRBV4-1
CDR3aa: ASSQVQGAYEQY

j_gene: TRBJ2-7
abundance: .
v_gene: TRBV19
CDR3aa: ASSTGTGLTYEQY

j_gene: TRBJ1-5
abundance: few
v_gene: TRBV2
CDR3aa: ASGGGNQPQH

j_gene: TRBJ1-5
abundance: .
v_gene: TRBV4-1
CDR3aa: ASSAQGGFSNQPQH

j_gene: TRBJ1-4
abundance: many
v_gene: TRBV9
CDR3aa: ASSTSPTGREKLF

j_gene: TRBJ1-5
abundance: .
v_gene: TRBV2
CDR3aa: ASSEDWSSQPQH

j_gene: TRBJ2-1
abundance: many
v_gene: TRBV20-1
CDR3aa: SAKIGGSSYNEQF

j_gene: TRBJ2-7
abundance: once
v_gene: TRBV10-2
CDR3aa: ASSDSGLASYEQY

j_gene: TRBJ1-2
abundance: many
v_gene: TRBV29-1
CDR3aa: SVWEGKASDGYT

j_gene: TRBJ1-4
abundance: .
v_gene: TRBV2
CDR3aa: ASNPWGPITGDEKLF

j_gene: TRBJ1-6
abundance: once
v_gene: TRBV12-5
CDR3aa: ASRLGDSYTNSPLH

j_gene: TRBJ1-1
abundance: .
v_gene: TRBV12-3/TRBV12-4
CDR3aa: ASSDKMNTEAF

j_gene: TRBJ1-6
abundance: .
v_gene: TRBV10-2
CDR3aa: ASSATRPASSYNSPLH

j_gene: TRBJ2-3
abundance: .
v_gene: TRBV7-9
CDR3aa: ASSIAGGPDTQY

j_gene: TRBJ1-4
abundance: .
v_gene: TRBV29-1
CDR3aa: SVGIGEKLF

j_gene: TRBJ2-5
abundance: .
v_gene: TRBV7-6
CDR3aa: ASSLFALTQETQY

j_gene: TRBJ2-6
abundance: .
v_gene: TRBV20-1
CDR3aa: SAENRDRGANVLT

j_gene: TRBJ1-4
abundance: many
v_gene: TRBV4-1
CDR3aa: ASSRTDSINEKLF

j_gene: TRBJ1-6
abundance: .
v_gene: TRBV20-1
CDR3aa: SAKAAINSPLH

j_gene: TRBJ2-3
abundance: .
v_gene: TRBV20-1
CDR3aa: SARDPLSTDTQY

j_gene: TRBJ2-2
abundance: .
v_gene: TRBV15
CDR3aa: ATSQRMGTYTGELF